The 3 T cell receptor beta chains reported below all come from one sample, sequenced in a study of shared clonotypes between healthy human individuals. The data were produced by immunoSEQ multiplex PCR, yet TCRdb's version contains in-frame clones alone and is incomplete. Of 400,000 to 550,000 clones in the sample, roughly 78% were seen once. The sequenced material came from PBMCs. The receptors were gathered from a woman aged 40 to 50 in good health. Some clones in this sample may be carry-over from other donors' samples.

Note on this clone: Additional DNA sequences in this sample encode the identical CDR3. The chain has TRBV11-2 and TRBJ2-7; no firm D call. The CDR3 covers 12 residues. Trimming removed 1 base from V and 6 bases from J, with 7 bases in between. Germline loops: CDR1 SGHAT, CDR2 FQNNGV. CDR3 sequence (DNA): TGTGCCAGCAGCTTAGCGGGTAGCGAGCAGTACTTC. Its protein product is CASSLAGSEQYF. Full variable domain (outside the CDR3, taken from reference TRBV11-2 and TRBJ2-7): EAGVAQSPRYKIIEKRQSVAFWCNPISGHATLYWYQQILGQGPKLLIQFQNNGVVDDSQLPKDRFSAERLKGVDSTLKIQPAKLEDSAVYLCASSLAGSEQYFGPGTRLTVT.

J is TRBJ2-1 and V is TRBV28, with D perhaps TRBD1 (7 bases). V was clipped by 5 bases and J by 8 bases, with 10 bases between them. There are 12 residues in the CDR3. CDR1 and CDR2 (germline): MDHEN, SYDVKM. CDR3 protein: CASSGRGDEQFF. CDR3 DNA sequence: TGTGCCAGCAGTGGCAGGGGGGATGAGCAGTTCTTC.

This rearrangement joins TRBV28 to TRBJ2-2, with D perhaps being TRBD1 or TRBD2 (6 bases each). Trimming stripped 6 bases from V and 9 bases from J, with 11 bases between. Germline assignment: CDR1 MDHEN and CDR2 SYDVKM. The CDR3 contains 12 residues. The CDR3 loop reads CASSRRGRELFF. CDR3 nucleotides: TGTGCCAGCAGCCGTCGGGGGCGGGAGCTGTTTTTT.